The table lists the clone carrying this T cell receptor (beta chain) with a few counts. As yet, its antigen is unknown. Time point indicated: cycle 4 day 1 (C4D1), after about 6 weeks of nivolumab. Brentuximab vedotin exposure varied among the patients, all of whom had relapsed after autologous stem cell transplantation. Complete response, partial response or progressive disease constituted the best responses recorded. These data are taken from a study of PD-1 blockade in classical Hodgkin lymphoma. Regarding the study as a whole: The study found complete responders had baseline diversity similar to newly diagnosed patients. TCR diversity at baseline was reported to be reduced in newly diagnosed patients relative to healthy donors. By cycle point C4D1, TCR diversity had risen significantly in CD4+ cells (but not CD8+ cells).

The protocol was immunoSEQ multiplex PCR, while the TCRdb copy is restricted to in-frame clones and leaves out a portion. The data contain roughly 6,900 clones, 65% to 90% of them singletons. There are 13 residues in the CDR3. In germline, CDR1 is MDHEN, CDR2 SYDVKM. V was trimmed by 4 bases and J by 1 base, leaving 6 bases between them. The sequence was collected from a human donor with classical Hodgkin lymphoma. This sequence joins TRBV28 and TRBJ2-3, with D possibly called TRBD1 or TRBD2 (5 bases each). Sequenced here: peripheral blood mononuclear cells (PBMCs), sampled before the fourth cycle of nivolumab. CDR3 region: CASSWDGTDTQYF. CDR3 sequence (DNA): TGTGCCAGCAGTTGGGACGGCACAGATACGCAGTATTTT.